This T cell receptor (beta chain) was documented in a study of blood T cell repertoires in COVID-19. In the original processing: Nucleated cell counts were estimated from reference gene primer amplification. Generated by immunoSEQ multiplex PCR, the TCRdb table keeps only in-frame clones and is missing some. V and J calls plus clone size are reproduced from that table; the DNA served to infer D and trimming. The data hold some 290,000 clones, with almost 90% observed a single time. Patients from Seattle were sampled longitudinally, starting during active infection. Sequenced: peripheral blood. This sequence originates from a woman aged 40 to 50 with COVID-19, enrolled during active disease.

CDR3 nucleotide sequence: TGTGCCAGCAGACCCAAACAGGGGGAGTACTATGGCTACACCTTC. It specifies CASRPKQGEYYGYTF. This chain links TRBV6-5 with TRBJ1-2; 8 bases agree with TRBD1. The CDR3 sequence is 15 residues long. V was clipped by 6 bases and J by 3 bases; unmatched bases: 9. From germline, CDR1 is MNHEY and CDR2 SVGAGI.